What follows are 13 T cell receptor beta chains derived from one specimen sequenced in a study of T cells after yellow fever vaccination. MiXCR, applied by TCRdb to the 5' RACE reads, yields one record per CDR3 protein. This table has over 250,000 distinct CDR3 sequences, roughly 5.6% appearing once. This sample comprised CD4+ T cells sorted from PBMCs, obtained on the day of the yellow fever booster vaccination. The receptors come from a man aged 18 to 30 who received the YFV17D yellow fever vaccine.

This sequence joins TRBV11-2 and TRBJ1-1; TRBD1 matches at 7 bases. CDR3 length: 12 residues. J lost 7 bases, V lost 5 bases, and 4 bases had no gene match. From germline, CDR1 is SGHAT and CDR2 FQNNGV. The CDR3 here is CASSGRQGEAFF. In nucleotides, the CDR3 is TGTGCCAGCAGCGGCCGACAGGGTGAAGCTTTCTTT. The variable domain in full, completed from reference TRBV11-2 and TRBJ1-1, reads EAGVAQSPRYKIIEKRQSVAFWCNPISGHATLYWYQQILGQGPKLLIQFQNNGVVDDSQLPKDRFSAERLKGVDSTLKIQPAKLEDSAVYLCASSGRQGEAFFGQGTRLTVV.

This clonotype came up a few times. This chain links TRBV6-5 with TRBJ2-4; D unclear. Looked up from germline, CDR1 is MNHEY and CDR2 is SVGAGI. CDR3 length: 15 amino acids. The V and J ends lost 6 bases and 0 bases respectively, with 12 bases between them. CDR3 amino acids: CASRSIHRAKNIQYF. The CDR3 DNA sequence: TGTGCCAGCAGATCAATTCATCGAGCCAAAAACATTCAGTACTTC.

This clonotype appeared a few times. This sequence joins TRBV9 and TRBJ1-4; no firm D call. This CDR3 is 16 amino acids long. Germline lookup yields CDR1 SGDLS and CDR2 YYNGEE. V lost 0 bases to trimming and J lost 1 base, with 10 bases between them. The CDR3 protein is CASSVGVSRTNEKLFF. The CDR3 DNA sequence: TGTGCCAGCAGCGTAGGTGTCAGCCGAACTAATGAAAAACTGTTTTTT.

This chain joins TRBV5-5 and TRBJ1-5; TRBD1 agrees at 7 bases. This CDR3 is 15 amino acids long. With V trimmed by 4 bases and J by 1 base, 5 bases remained unmatched. The germline CDR1 and CDR2 sequences are SGHKS and YYEKEE (reference sequence). CDR3 loop: CASSLGQPSNQPQHF. The CDR3 bases are TGTGCCAGCAGCCTGGGACAGCCGAGCAATCAGCCCCAGCATTTT.

The chain links TRBV5-1 to TRBJ2-2; D remains ambiguous. Germline V lookup: CDR1 SGHRS, CDR2 YFSETQ. The V gene lost 0 bases and the J gene lost 3 bases, with 12 bases spanning the gap. The length of the CDR3 is 16 residues. In nucleotides, the CDR3 is TGCGCCAGCAGCTTGGGTTGGGTCATAGACACCGGGGAGCTGTTTTTT. Translation gives CASSLGWVIDTGELFF.

The gene calls are TRBV3-1 and TRBJ1-2; 11 nucleotides agree with TRBD1. Germline values: CDR1 LGHDT, CDR2 YNNKEL (reference sequence). Unmatched junction bases numbered 6, after V lost 4 bases and J lost 8 bases. This CDR3 is built from 14 residues. The CDR3 sequence is CASSLRDRGEGYTF. The CDR3 nucleotides read TGTGCCAGCAGCCTTCGGGACAGGGGGGAAGGCTACACCTTC.

This clonotype occurred many times. This chain links TRBV29-1 with TRBJ2-4; weak D call: TRBD1 (6 bases). V lost 7 bases to trimming and J lost 8 bases, with 21 bases between them. Germline V gene data show CDR1 as SQVTM and CDR2 as ANQGSEA. This CDR3 comprises 14 residues. The CDR3 here is CSAEGGQRADIQYF. The CDR3 DNA is TGCAGCGCAGAAGGGGGACAACGGGCGGACATTCAGTACTTC.

The V gene is TRBV10-2, the J gene TRBJ2-3; 10 nucleotides align to TRBD1. V shed 6 bases and J 2 bases; nucleotides not matched to a gene: 5. The CDR3 loop spans 15 amino acids. Looked up from germline, CDR1 is WSHSY and CDR2 is SAAADI. The CDR3 sequence: CASRPDRGLTDTQYF. DNA of the CDR3: TGCGCCAGCAGGCCCGACAGGGGGCTCACAGATACGCAGTATTTT.

This clonotype showed up many times. The chain joins TRBV9 to TRBJ2-5; D may match TRBD1 or TRBD2 (5 bases each). Trimming pared 3 bases from V and 2 bases from J, leaving 17 bases between. Germline V CDR1 and CDR2: SGDLS, YYNGEE. The CDR3 is 16 residues long. CDR3 DNA: TGTGCCAGCAGCGCCGGGGAAACCGGGGCACAAGAGACCCAGTACTTC. Amino acid sequence: CASSAGETGAQETQYF.

A few counts support this clonotype. Here the CDR3 reads CAIRGTAQETQYF. In nucleotides, the CDR3 is TGTGCCATACGGGGGACAGCTCAAGAGACCCAGTACTTC. The chain couples TRBV10-3 to TRBJ2-5; tentatively, D is TRBD1 (7 bases). The CDR3 is 13 residues long. The germline V and J ends were trimmed by 9 bases and 2 bases, with 13 bases remaining between them. The V gene's germline CDR1 is ENHRY and CDR2 SYGVKD.

This clonotype was seen more than once but under ten times. This rearrangement joins TRBV6-6 to TRBJ1-1, with D unresolved. The germline V gene encodes CDR1 MNHNY and CDR2 SVGAGI (reference sequence). With 5 bases removed from V and 0 bases from J, the gap between germline ends came to 13 bases. This CDR3 contains 15 residues. The CDR3 protein is CASSQNPALNTEAFF. In nucleotides, the CDR3 is TGTGCCAGCAGTCAGAATCCAGCCTTGAACACTGAAGCTTTCTTT.

This clonotype was observed at least ten times. The chain joins TRBV29-1 to TRBJ2-7, with 8 nucleotides matching TRBD2. V lost 7 bases to trimming and J lost 0 bases; unmatched junction nucleotides: 2. CDR3 size: 12 residues. CDR1 SQVTM and CDR2 ANQGSEA come from the germline V gene. The CDR3 here is CSAGGGSYEQYF. Here the CDR3 DNA reads TGCAGCGCGGGGGGGGGCTCCTACGAGCAGTACTTC.

This clonotype came up a few times. The rearrangement uses TRBV4-1 and TRBJ1-5; D uncertain. Per the germline V gene, CDR1 is MGHRA and CDR2 is YSYEKL. The CDR3 has 17 amino acids. V was trimmed by 4 bases and J by 0 bases, leaving 16 bases between them. Written as DNA, the CDR3 is TGCGCCAGCAGCCGCCTCCCGCCGGACTATAGCAATCAGCCCCAGCATTTT. This sequence encodes CASSRLPPDYSNQPQHF.